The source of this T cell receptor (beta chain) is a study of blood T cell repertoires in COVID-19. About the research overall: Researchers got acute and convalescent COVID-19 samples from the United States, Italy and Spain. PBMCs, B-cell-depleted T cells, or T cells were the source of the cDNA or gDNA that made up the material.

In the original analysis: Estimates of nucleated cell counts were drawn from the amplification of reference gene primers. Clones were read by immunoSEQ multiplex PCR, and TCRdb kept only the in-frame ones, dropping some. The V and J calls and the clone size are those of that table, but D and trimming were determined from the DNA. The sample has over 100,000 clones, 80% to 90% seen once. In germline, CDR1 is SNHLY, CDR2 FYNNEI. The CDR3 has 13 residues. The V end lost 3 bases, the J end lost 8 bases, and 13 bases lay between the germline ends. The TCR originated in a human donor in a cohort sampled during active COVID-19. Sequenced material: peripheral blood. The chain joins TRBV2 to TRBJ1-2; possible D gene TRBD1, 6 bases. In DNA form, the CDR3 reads TGTGCCAGCAGTGAGGGGGGGGCCAGGGGCTACACCTTC. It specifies CASSEGGARGYTF.